These T cell receptor beta chains were read from a single sample in a study of T cell changes during pregnancy in multiple sclerosis. Sequenced by immunoSEQ multiplex PCR; TCRdb stores in-frame clones only, minus some. The sample includes about 40,000 clones, roughly 92% of them seen just once. The sample was CD4+ T cells from peripheral blood mononuclear cells, taken before pregnancy. Receptors were obtained from a female donor with multiple sclerosis, enrolled in a pregnancy study. The CDR3 runs from the conserved cysteine through the conserved F or W. Fields, in order: clone size, V gene, J gene, CDR3 length, D gene, CDR3 DNA, CDR3 protein. The D gene is left open where the match is weak. Part of the rows lack a size; the others show once, few, many or a class for expanded clones.

NA	TRBV5-4	TRBJ1-2	14	NA	TGTGCCAGCACCCTTCAGGGTCAGCTCTATGGCTACACCTTC	CASTLQGQLYGYTF
NA	TRBV6-5	TRBJ2-5	16	TRBD1	TGTGCCAGCAGTTACCGTGGGACAGGGTACCAAGAGACCCAGTACTTC	CASSYRGTGYQETQYF
NA	TRBV9	TRBJ2-1	16	TRBD2	TGTGCCAGCAGCGTAGGACTAGCGGGAGGGGATGGAGAGCAGTTCTTC	CASSVGLAGGDGEQFF
NA	TRBV10-1	TRBJ1-5	13	NA	TGCGCCAGCAGACAGGGAGGCAATCAGCCCCAGCATTTT	CASRQGGNQPQHF
NA	TRBV14	TRBJ2-1	16	TRBD2	TGTGCCAGCAGCCAAGACCCTAGCGGGAGGGCCAATGAGCAGTTCTTC	CASSQDPSGRANEQFF
NA	TRBV7-7	TRBJ2-5	16	TRBD2	TGTGCTAGCAGCTTAGGTCTAGCGGGGGGCCAAGAGACCCAGTACTTC	CASSLGLAGGQETQYF
NA	TRBV18	TRBJ2-7	15	TRBD2	TGTGCCAGCTCACCTCCGACTAGCGGCTTCTACGAGCAGTACTTC	CASSPPTSGFYEQYF
NA	TRBV9	TRBJ1-1	14	NA	TGTGCCAGCAGCGGCAGGGGAAAGGACACTGAAGCTTTCTTT	CASSGRGKDTEAFF
once	TRBV5-4	TRBJ1-2	13	TRBD1	TGTGCCAGCAGCCAGACAGGGGTCTATGGCTACACCTTC	CASSQTGVYGYTF
NA	TRBV19	TRBJ2-1	15	TRBD2	TGTGCCAGTAGTATGTCCGCGGGAGACTACAATGAGCAGTTCTTC	CASSMSAGDYNEQFF
NA	TRBV7-2	TRBJ2-5	15	TRBD1	TGTGCCAGCAGCCTTACAGGGGGTAACCAAGAGACCCAGTACTTC	CASSLTGGNQETQYF
NA	TRBV19	TRBJ2-1	16	TRBD1	TGTGCCAGTAGTATAGATTCACAGGGGGGTGACAATGAGCAGTTCTTC	CASSIDSQGGDNEQFF
once	TRBV28	TRBJ2-7	14	TRBD1	TGTGCCAGCAGGGGAGGGACAGGGTTTCACGAGCAGTACTTC	CASRGGTGFHEQYF
NA	TRBV6-1	TRBJ2-5	15	TRBD2	TGTGCCAGCAGTGCCCAGACTAGCGGGAGGCAGACCCAGTACTTC	CASSAQTSGRQTQYF
NA	TRBV2	TRBJ1-5	18	TRBD1	TGTGCCAGCAGTAACCCGGGACAGGGGATGTTGGGCAATCAGCCCCAGCATTTT	CASSNPGQGMLGNQPQHF
NA	TRBV18	TRBJ2-5	14	NA	TGTGCCAGCTCACCTCGTGGGACTCAAGAGACCCAGTACTTC	CASSPRGTQETQYF
NA	TRBV28	TRBJ2-7	11	NA	TGTGCCAGCAGCCAAACTTACGAGCAGTACTTC	CASSQTYEQYF
NA	TRBV29-1	TRBJ2-1	13	NA	TGCAGTAGAAGGGAGTTCCTATACAATGAGCAGTTCTTC	CSRREFLYNEQFF
NA	TRBV21-1	TRBJ1-5	15	NA	TGTGCCAGCAGCTCCCGACAGGCCCTGAATCAGCCCCAGCATTTT	CASSSRQALNQPQHF
NA	TRBV28	TRBJ1-2	12	NA	TGTGCCAGCAGTCCTGTCCCGTATGGCTACACCTTC	CASSPVPYGYTF
NA	TRBV30	TRBJ2-5	13	NA	TGTGCCTGGAGTGTACATTCACCCGAGACCCAGTACTTC	CAWSVHSPETQYF
NA	TRBV19	TRBJ2-7	16	TRBD2	TGTGCCAGTAGATCGCGGCTAGCGGGAGCCACCTACGAGCAGTACTTC	CASRSRLAGATYEQYF
NA	TRBV27	TRBJ2-1	17	TRBD2	TGTGCCAGCAGTTTCTCCTCCTGGCGGGAGAGGTCAAATGAGCAGTTCTTC	CASSFSSWRERSNEQFF
NA	TRBV4-2	TRBJ2-1	17	NA	TGTGCCAGCAGCCCCGCCCCCGGAGCAACTGAACCCAATGAGCAGTTCTTC	CASSPAPGATEPNEQFF
NA	TRBV28	TRBJ2-1	15	TRBD1	TGTGCCAGCCGAACAGGGACAGTACGAACAAATGAGCAGTTCTTC	CASRTGTVRTNEQFF
NA	TRBV6-5	TRBJ1-2	14	NA	TGTGCCAGCAGTACCCCGGGGGTGTTGTGGGGCTACACCTTC	CASSTPGVLWGYTF
NA	TRBV19	TRBJ1-1	14	TRBD1	TGTGCCAGTAGCCGACAGGGGTTACACACTGAAGCTTTCTTT	CASSRQGLHTEAFF
NA	TRBV5-8	TRBJ1-1	16	TRBD1	TGTGCCAGCAGTGTCGAGGACAGGGCGGGAGTCGCTGAAGCTTTCTTT	CASSVEDRAGVAEAFF
once	TRBV7-6	TRBJ2-2	14	NA	TGTGCCAGCAGCTTACGAGGGAACGGCGGGGAGCTGTTTTTT	CASSLRGNGGELFF
once	TRBV14	TRBJ2-7	12	NA	TGTGCCAGCAGCCCCAAAGGGGCTGCGCGGTACTTC	CASSPKGAARYF
NA	TRBV19	TRBJ2-5	20	TRBD2	TGTGCCAGTAGTATAGGTGCGGGGACTAGCGGGAGTTCCATCCCAGAGACCCAGTACTTC	CASSIGAGTSGSSIPETQYF
NA	TRBV2	TRBJ2-2	14	NA	TGTGCCAGCAGTTCGTCGACAGTCACCGGGGAGCTGTTTTTT	CASSSSTVTGELFF
NA	TRBV7-4	TRBJ1-5	16	TRBD1	TGTGCCAGCAGCTTAAGAGGGGGCCATAGCAATCAGCCCCAGCATTTT	CASSLRGGHSNQPQHF
NA	TRBV6-5	TRBJ2-1	13	NA	TGTGCCAGCAGGAGGGAAGCCTACAATGAGCAGTTCTTC	CASRREAYNEQFF
NA	TRBV28	TRBJ2-3	17	TRBD2	TGTGCCAGCAGAGCCCATGGACTAGCGGGAGGCACAGATACGCAGTATTTT	CASRAHGLAGGTDTQYF
NA	TRBV2	TRBJ1-1	14	TRBD1	TGTGCCAGCAGTGCCCAACCGGGACAGACTGAAGCTTTCTTT	CASSAQPGQTEAFF
NA	TRBV28	TRBJ2-2	15	TRBD2	TGTGCCAGCAGCTCACTAGCGGGAGGGCCCGGGGAGCTGTTTTTT	CASSSLAGGPGELFF
NA	TRBV27	TRBJ2-1	15	TRBD1	TGTGCCAGCAACGAAGGGACAGGGTTTGTCCATGAGCAGTTCTTC	CASNEGTGFVHEQFF
NA	TRBV6-1	TRBJ2-7	11	NA	TGTGCCAGCAGTAGGGGCGACGAGCAGTACTTC	CASSRGDEQYF
NA	TRBV5-8	TRBJ1-3	14	NA	TGTGCCAGCAGCCCCCAGGGCCAGAGAAACACCATATATTTT	CASSPQGQRNTIYF
once	TRBV14	TRBJ2-1	17	TRBD1	TGTGCCAGCAGCCCACCCTCAACCAGGGGGCCCTACAATGAGCAGTTCTTC	CASSPPSTRGPYNEQFF